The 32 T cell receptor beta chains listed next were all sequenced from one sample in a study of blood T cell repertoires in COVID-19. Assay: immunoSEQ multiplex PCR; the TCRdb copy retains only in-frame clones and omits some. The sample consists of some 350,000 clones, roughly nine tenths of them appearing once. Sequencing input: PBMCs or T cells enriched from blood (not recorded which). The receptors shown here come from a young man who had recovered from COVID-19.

CDR3 coding DNA: TGTGCCAGCAGTGAACAGGGGAGAAATCAGCCCCAGCATTTT. It codes for CASSEQGRNQPQHF. This rearrangement joins TRBV2 to TRBJ1-5, with D perhaps TRBD1 (6 bases). The CDR3 is 14 residues long. Germline V gene data show CDR1 as SNHLY and CDR2 as FYNNEI. The ends were cut back, 2 bases at V and 4 bases at J, with 9 bases in the middle.

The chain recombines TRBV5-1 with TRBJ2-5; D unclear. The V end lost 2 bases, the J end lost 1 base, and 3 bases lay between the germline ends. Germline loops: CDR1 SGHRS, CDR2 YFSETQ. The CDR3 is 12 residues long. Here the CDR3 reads CASSLAQETQYF. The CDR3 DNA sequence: TGCGCCAGCAGCTTAGCCCAAGAGACCCAGTACTTC.

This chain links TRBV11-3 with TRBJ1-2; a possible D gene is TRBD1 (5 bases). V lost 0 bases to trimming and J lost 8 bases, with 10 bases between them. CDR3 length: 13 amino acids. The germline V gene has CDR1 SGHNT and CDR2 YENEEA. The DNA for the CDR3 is TGTGCCAGCAGCTTAGACCGGGGGGTCGGCTACACCTTC. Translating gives CASSLDRGVGYTF.

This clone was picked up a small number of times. The CDR3 here is CASSIEQGITEAFF. The CDR3 DNA reads as TGTGCCAGTAGTATAGAGCAGGGTATAACTGAAGCTTTCTTT. The chain carries TRBV19 and TRBJ1-1, with D maybe TRBD1 (5 bases). The CDR3 totals 14 residues. V lost 0 bases, J lost 5 bases, and 10 bases lay in between. CDR1 is LNHDA and CDR2 is SQIVND in the germline V gene (reference sequence).

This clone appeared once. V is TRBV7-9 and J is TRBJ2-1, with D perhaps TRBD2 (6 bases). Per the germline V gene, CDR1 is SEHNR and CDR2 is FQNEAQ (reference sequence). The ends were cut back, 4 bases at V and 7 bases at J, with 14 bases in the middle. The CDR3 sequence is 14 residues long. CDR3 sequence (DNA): TGTGCCAGCAGCTCTCGAGGAAGCGGGAATGAGCAGTTCTTC. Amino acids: CASSSRGSGNEQFF.

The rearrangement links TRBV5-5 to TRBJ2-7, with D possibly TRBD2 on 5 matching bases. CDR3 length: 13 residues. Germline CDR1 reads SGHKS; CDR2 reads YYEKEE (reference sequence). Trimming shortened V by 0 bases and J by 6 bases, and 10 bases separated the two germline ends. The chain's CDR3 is CASSLVDGGEQYF. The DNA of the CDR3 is TGTGCCAGCAGCTTGGTGGATGGAGGCGAGCAGTACTTC. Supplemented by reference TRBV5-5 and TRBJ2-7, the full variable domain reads DAGVTQSPTHLIKTRGQQVTLRCSPISGHKSVSWYQQVLGQGPQFIFQYYEKEERGRGNFPDRFSARQFPNYSSELNVNALLLGDSALYLCASSLVDGGEQYFGPGTRLTVT.

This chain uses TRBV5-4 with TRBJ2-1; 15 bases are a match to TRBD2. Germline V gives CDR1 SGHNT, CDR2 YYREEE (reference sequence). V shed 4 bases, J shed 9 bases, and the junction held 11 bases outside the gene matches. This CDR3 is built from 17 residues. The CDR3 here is CASSPRTSGGALREQFF. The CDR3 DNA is TGTGCCAGCAGCCCCAGGACTAGCGGGGGGGCCTTGCGTGAGCAGTTCTTC.

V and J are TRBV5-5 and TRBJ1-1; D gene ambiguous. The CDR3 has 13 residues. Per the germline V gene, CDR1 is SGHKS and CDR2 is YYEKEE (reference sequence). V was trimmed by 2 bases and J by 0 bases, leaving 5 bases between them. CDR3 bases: TGTGCCAGCAGCTTTGGGCTGAACACTGAAGCTTTCTTT. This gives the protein CASSFGLNTEAFF.

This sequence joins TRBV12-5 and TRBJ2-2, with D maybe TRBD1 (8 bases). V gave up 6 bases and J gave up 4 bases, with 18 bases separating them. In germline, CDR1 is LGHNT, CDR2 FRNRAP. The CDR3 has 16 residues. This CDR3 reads CASGQTGEGRTGELFF. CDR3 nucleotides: TGTGCTAGTGGCCAGACAGGGGAGGGACGCACCGGGGAGCTGTTTTTT.

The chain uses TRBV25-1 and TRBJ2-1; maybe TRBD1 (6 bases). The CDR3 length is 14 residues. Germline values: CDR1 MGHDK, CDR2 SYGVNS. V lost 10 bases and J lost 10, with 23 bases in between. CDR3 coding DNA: TGTGCCACCCAGGGGTTGGCGGGTGGCAGGGAGCAGTTCTTC. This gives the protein CATQGLAGGREQFF. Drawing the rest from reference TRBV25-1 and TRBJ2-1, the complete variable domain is EADIYQTPRYLVIGTGKKITLECSQTMGHDKMYWYQQDPGMELHLIHYSYGVNSTEKGDLSSESTVSRIRTEHFPLTLESARPSHTSQYLCATQGLAGGREQFFGPGTRLTVL.

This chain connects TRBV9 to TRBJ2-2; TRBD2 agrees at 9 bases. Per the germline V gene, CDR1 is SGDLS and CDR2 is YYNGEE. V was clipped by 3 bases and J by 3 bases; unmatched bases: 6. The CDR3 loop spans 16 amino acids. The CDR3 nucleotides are TGTGCCAGCAGCGAGGGCGCGGGGGGGCACACCGGGGAGCTGTTTTTT. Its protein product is CASSEGAGGHTGELFF.

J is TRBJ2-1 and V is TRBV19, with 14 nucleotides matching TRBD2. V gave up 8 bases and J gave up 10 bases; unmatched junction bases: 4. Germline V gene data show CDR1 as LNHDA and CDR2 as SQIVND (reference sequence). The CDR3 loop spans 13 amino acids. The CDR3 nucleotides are TGTGCCAGTGCTGGACTAGCGGGAGGAGAGCAGTTCTTC. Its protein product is CASAGLAGGEQFF.

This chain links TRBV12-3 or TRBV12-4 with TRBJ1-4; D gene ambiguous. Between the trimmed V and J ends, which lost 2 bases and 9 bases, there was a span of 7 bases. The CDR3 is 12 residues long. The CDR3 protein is CASSLNYQKLFF. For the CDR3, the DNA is TGTGCCAGCAGTTTAAATTATCAAAAACTGTTTTTT.

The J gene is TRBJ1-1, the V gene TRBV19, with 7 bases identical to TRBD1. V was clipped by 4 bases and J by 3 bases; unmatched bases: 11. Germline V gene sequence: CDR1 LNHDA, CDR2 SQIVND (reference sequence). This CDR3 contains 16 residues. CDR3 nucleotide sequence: TGTGCCAGTAGTACCGGTGGGAACAGGGGCGACACTGAAGCTTTCTTT. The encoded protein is CASSTGGNRGDTEAFF.

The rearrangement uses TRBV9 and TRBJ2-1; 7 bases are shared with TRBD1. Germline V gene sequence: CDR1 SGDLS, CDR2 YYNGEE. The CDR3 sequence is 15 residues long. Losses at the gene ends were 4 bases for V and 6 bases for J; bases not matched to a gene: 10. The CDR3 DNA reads TGTGCCAGCAGCCTGCGACAGGGCCAGCCCAATGAGCAGTTCTTC. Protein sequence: CASSLRQGQPNEQFF.

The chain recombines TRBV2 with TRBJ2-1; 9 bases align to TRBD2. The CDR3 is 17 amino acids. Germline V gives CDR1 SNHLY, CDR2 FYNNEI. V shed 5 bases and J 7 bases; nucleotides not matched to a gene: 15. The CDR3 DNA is TGTGCCAGCAGTATCCGCAAAGCGGGGGGAGGAGGGAATGAGCAGTTCTTC. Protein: CASSIRKAGGGGNEQFF.

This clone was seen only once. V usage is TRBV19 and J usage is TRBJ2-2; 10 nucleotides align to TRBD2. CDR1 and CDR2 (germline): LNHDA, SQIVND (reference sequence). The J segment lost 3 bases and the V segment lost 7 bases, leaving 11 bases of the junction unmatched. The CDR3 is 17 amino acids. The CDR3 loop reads CASTTLAGSRYTGELFF. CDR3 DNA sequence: TGTGCCAGTACGACACTAGCGGGGAGCCGCTACACCGGGGAGCTGTTTTTT.

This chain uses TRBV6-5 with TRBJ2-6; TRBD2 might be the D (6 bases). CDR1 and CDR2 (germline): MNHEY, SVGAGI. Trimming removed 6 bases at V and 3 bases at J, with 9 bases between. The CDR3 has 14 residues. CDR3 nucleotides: TGTGCCAGCAGAGTGGAGGGTGGGGCCAACGTCCTGACTTTC. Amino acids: CASRVEGGANVLTF.

The CDR3 nucleotides read TGTGCCAGCAGCTTAGCACAGGGGACGAACACCGGGGAGCTGTTTTTT. It yields the protein CASSLAQGTNTGELFF. The rearrangement uses TRBV11-3 and TRBJ2-2; 7 positions match TRBD1. V lost 1 base, J lost 0 bases, and 2 bases stayed unmatched. Per the germline V gene, CDR1 is SGHNT and CDR2 is YENEEA. CDR3 length: 16 residues.

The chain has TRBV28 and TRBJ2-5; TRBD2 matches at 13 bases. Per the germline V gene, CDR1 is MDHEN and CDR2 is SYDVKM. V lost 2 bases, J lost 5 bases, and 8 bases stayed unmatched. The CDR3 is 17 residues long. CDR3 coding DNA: TGTGCCAGCAGTTTAGCCAGGACTAGCGGGAGTTTCGAGACCCAGTACTTC. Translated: CASSLARTSGSFETQYF.

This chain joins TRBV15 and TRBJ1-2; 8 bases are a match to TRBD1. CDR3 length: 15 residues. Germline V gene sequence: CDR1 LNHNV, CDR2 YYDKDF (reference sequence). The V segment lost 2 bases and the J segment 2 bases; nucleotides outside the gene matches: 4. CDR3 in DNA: TGTGCCACCAGCAGACAGACAGGGGCAAACTATGGCTACACCTTC. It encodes CATSRQTGANYGYTF.

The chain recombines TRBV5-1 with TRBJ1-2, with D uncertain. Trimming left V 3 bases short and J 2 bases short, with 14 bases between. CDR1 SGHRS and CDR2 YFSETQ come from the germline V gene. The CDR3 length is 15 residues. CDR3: CASSWSSDWNYGYTF. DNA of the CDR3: TGCGCCAGCAGCTGGAGCTCCGACTGGAACTATGGCTACACCTTC.

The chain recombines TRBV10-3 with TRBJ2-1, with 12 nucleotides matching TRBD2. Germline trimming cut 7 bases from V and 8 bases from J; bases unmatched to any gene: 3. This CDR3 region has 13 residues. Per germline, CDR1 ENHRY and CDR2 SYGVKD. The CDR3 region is CAITLAGGDEQFF. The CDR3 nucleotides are TGTGCCATCACTCTAGCGGGGGGGGATGAGCAGTTCTTC.

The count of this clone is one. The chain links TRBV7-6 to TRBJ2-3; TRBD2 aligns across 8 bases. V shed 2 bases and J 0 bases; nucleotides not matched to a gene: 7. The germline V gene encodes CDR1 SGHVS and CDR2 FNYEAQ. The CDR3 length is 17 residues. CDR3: CASSLSPLAASTDTQYF. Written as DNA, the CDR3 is TGTGCCAGCAGCTTATCCCCACTAGCGGCAAGCACAGATACGCAGTATTTT.

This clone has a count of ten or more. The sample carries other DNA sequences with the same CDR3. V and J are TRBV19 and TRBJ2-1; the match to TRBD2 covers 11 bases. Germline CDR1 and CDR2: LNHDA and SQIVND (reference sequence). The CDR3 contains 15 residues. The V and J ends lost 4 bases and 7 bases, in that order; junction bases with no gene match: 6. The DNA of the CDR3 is TGTGCCAGTAGTACAACTAGCGGGAGCTATAATGAGCAGTTCTTC. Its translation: CASSTTSGSYNEQFF.

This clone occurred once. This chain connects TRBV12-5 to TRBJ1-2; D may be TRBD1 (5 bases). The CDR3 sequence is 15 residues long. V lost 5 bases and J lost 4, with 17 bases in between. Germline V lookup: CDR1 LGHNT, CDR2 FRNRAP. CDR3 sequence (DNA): TGTGCTAGTGGTCAAGAAATCCGGACATCCTATGGCTACACCTTC. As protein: CASGQEIRTSYGYTF.

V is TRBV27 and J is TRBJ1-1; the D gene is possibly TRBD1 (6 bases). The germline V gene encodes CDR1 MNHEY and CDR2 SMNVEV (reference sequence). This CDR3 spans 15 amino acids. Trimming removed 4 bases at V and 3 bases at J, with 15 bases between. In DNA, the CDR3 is TGTGCCAGCAGTTCAGGGGACGGACGGGACACTGAAGCTTTCTTT. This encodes CASSSGDGRDTEAFF.

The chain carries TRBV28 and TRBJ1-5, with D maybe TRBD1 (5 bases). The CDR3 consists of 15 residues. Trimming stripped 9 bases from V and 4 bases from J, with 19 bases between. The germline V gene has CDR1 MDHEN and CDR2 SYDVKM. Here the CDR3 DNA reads TGTGCCAGTTGGGGAAAGGGGAACCTTAATCAGCCCCAGCATTTT. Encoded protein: CASWGKGNLNQPQHF. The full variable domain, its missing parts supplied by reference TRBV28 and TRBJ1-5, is DVKVTQSSRYLVKRTGEKVFLECVQDMDHENMFWYRQDPGLGLRLIYFSYDVKMKEKGDIPEGYSVSREKKERFSLILESASTNQTSMYLCASWGKGNLNQPQHFGDGTRLSIL.

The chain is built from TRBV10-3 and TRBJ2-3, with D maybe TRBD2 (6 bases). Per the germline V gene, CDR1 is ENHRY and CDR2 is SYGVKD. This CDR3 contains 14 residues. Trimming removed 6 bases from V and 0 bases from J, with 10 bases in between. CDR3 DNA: TGTGCCATCAGGGGAGGCCTTAGCACAGATACGCAGTATTTT. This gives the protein CAIRGGLSTDTQYF.

CDR3 coding DNA: TGTGCCAGCAGCTATCGGACAGCACAAGAGACCCAGTACTTC. It is translated as CASSYRTAQETQYF. The chain joins TRBV11-2 to TRBJ2-5, with D perhaps matching TRBD1 (6 bases). Per the germline V gene, CDR1 is SGHAT and CDR2 is FQNNGV. The CDR3 totals 14 residues. V shed 4 bases and J shed 2 bases, with 11 bases lying between them.

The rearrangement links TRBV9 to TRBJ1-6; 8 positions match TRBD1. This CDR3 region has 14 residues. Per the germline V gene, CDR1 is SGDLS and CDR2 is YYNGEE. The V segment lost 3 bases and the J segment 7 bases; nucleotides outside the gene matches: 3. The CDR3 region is CASSAGTGNSPLHF. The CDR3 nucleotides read TGTGCCAGCAGCGCCGGGACAGGAAATTCACCCCTCCACTTT.

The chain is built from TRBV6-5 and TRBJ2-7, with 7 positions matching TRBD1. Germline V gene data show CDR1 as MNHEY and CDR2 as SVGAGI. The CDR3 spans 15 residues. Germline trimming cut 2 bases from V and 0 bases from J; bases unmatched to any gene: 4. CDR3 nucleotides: TGTGCCAGCAGTTACGGGACAGCGAGCTCCTACGAGCAGTACTTC. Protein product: CASSYGTASSYEQYF.